The TCR beta chain under discussion was sequenced for a study of graft-versus-host responses after intestinal transplantation. A word on this clone: Antigen: not known.

The CDR3 spans 15 residues. CDR1 and CDR2 from the germline V gene are SGHRS and YFSETQ. V lost 4 bases and J 0 bases, leaving 13 bases between the germline ends. The table came from immunoSEQ multiplex PCR; TCRdb's copy has only in-frame clones and leaves some out. The sample holds 85,000 to 90,000 clones; approximately 90% are singletons and the top ten take approximately 0.35%. The chain joins TRBV5-1 to TRBJ1-2, with D maybe TRBD1 (5 bases). Sequenced material: unstimulated CD4+ T cells sorted from spleen or lymph node cells, taken before transplant. The source is a human donor who was the organ donor for an intestinal transplant. CDR3 residues: CASSPRAPANYGYTF. Written as DNA, the CDR3 is TGCGCCAGCAGCCCCAGGGCCCCAGCTAACTATGGCTACACCTTC.